This T cell receptor beta chain stems from a study of radiation and T cells in renal cell carcinoma (dated by TCRdb to the early 2020s). About the full investigation: The samples were obtained from a clinical trial, where primary renal cell carcinomas were treated with 15 Gy stereotactic body radiation therapy and then removed by nephrectomy 4 weeks afterward. Across all 50 or so samples, 4,016,671 unique CDR3 nucleotide sequences encoding some 2.6 million unique CDR3 amino acid sequences were identified. In total, about 51 samples underwent TCR beta sequencing: 25 or so tumors plus 27 peripheral blood samples. Paper-wide results and their limitations: The single-armed trial design could not address effects of radiation dose or scheduling on the TCR repertoire. No pretreatment tumor biopsies were available, so the baseline intratumoral presence of clonotypes could not be determined. Blood repertoire dynamics were not followed beyond 4 weeks after treatment. In blood, the top tumor clonotypes increased from baseline to 2 weeks after radiation and then shrank by 4 weeks, which suggests a temporary expansion of tumor-resident clones.

The sample's time point label, in plain terms: baseline pretreatment blood. The treatment or condition label on this specimen signifies: 15 Gy SBRT to primary tumor, nephrectomy 4 weeks later. To follow tumor-enriched clonotypes, serial peripheral blood was collected from radiation-treated patients at baseline and at 2 weeks and 4 weeks after SBRT. Every patient's renal cell carcinoma showed clear cell pathology. The QIAamp DNA Blood Mini Kit (Qiagen) was used to prepare genomic DNA for TCR sequencing. The analyses included just those samples that passed every quality control check. Worth noting for this clone: No antigen is known for it. Nothing much larger sits one base from this clone, and base qualities are not available.

Following the manufacturer's recommendations, the immunoSEQ kit was used to generate TCR beta libraries from genomic DNA. To prepare the libraries, a first multiplex PCR with proprietary primers was run, followed by a second PCR that added unique barcodes, and a bead cleanup was done after each round. A kit-provided positive control reaction and a negative control reaction were included in every sample batch. The final libraries were assessed on an Agilent 4200 TapeStation D1000 ScreenTape, pooled by volume, and quantified by qPCR. Sequencing was performed on an Illumina NextSeq500 using a MidOutput 150-cycle cartridge, with 156 Read1 cycles, 15 Index1 cycles, and the kit custom primers. The pooled library was loaded at around 1.1 pM, and around 18% PhiX control was spiked in. For the original study's pipeline: The vendor-processed data were analyzed in R, and a clonotype was defined as all T cells that share the same CDR3 nucleotide sequence. For clone abundance analyses, frequencies were normalized to the 10,000 most abundant clones in each sample. Public T cell clones, averaging fewer than five per sample, were removed before analysis. An abundance difference of at least 32-fold between compartments was the criterion for calling clonotypes tumor-enriched or baseline blood-enriched. A beta-binomial differential abundance model was applied to find clonotypes that expanded or contracted between blood time points. Similarity between tumor and blood repertoires was quantified using the Baroni-Urbani and Buser coefficient, and groups were compared with two-tailed Wilcoxon tests in R. TCRdb took over this immuneACCESS table, retaining in-frame rearrangements with V and J assigned. Such tables are incomplete; in checked studies, under half of the missing clones stem from an unresolved V gene, and the remainder is unexplained. That table furnishes V, J and clone size, whereas the DNA furnished D and trimming. The sample table shows 150,000 or so clones, and roughly 80% are seen once. The ten largest clones represent roughly a quarter of the sample.

The source material was blood, sampled from a patient whose treatment included radiotherapy and nephrectomy. The TCR sequence derives from a woman between 50 and 59 years old with renal cell carcinoma.

The CDR3 protein is CASSRGWWAEAFF. The DNA is TGTGCCAGCAGCCGGGGGTGGTGGGCTGAAGCTTTCTTT. The chain is encoded by TRBV5-6 joined to TRBJ1-1, with a tentative D gene TRBD1 over 5 matching bases. The CDR3 has 13 amino acids, counting the end cysteine and phenylalanine. The read is trimmed to its CDR3 DNA, 39 bases read in frame from base 1. The V and J ends are trimmed by 4 bases and 6 bases, leaving 13 bases between them. CDR1 SGHDT and CDR2 YYEEEE are derived from the germline V gene.